This TCR beta chain was identified during a study of cytomegalovirus exposure and HLA in healthy donors. This clone has just one count. CDR1 is MGHRA, CDR2 YSYEKL, per germline. The CDR3 spans 17 residues. Trimming cost V 0 bases and J 0 bases; bases outside gene matches: 5. The PCR made use of 60 Vbeta and 13 Jbeta primers. Profiling relied on immunoSEQ multiplex PCR, and the TCRdb table lists in-frame clones only, not all of them. The table has 110,000 or so clones, around 82% seen once. The chain has TRBV4-1 and TRBJ2-3; TRBD2 aligns across 8 bases. The source of this sequence is a woman aged 25 to 39 in good health and CMV-seropositive. Sequenced sample: PBMCs. The CDR3 DNA follows: TGCGCCAGCAGCCAAGAGGGGACTAGGATAAGCACAGATACGCAGTATTTT. Its protein is CASSQEGTRISTDTQYF.